These 14 T cell receptor beta chains share one sample of origin, sequenced in a study of cytomegalovirus exposure and HLA in healthy donors. Primers included in the PCR were 60 Vbeta and 13 Jbeta primers. Sequenced by immunoSEQ multiplex PCR; TCRdb stores in-frame clones only, minus some. Reported are under 150,000 clones; the ten largest clones contain 2%. The sample was PBMCs. These receptors were obtained from a woman aged 60-75 years in good health and CMV-seronegative.

The rearrangement joins TRBV5-5 to TRBJ1-2; a weak D match, TRBD1 (6 bases). Germline-derived CDR1 and CDR2 are SGHKS and YYEKEE (reference sequence). Trimming took off 2 bases at V and 5 bases at J, with 16 bases between the two ends. The CDR3 totals 15 residues. Written as DNA, the CDR3 is TGTGCCAGCAGCTTTAGGACAGAGGGGCGTTATGGCTACACCTTC. Translated: CASSFRTEGRYGYTF.

The chain joins TRBV5-1 to TRBJ1-1; 8 positions match TRBD1. The CDR3 sequence is 15 residues long. Looked up from germline, CDR1 is SGHRS and CDR2 is YFSETQ. Unmatched junction bases numbered 8, after V lost 2 bases and J lost 5 bases. CDR3 in amino acids: CASSLDPGGATEAFF. CDR3 bases: TGCGCCAGCAGCTTAGACCCAGGGGGCGCGACTGAAGCTTTCTTT. The entire variable domain, with the rest obtained from reference TRBV5-1 and TRBJ1-1, is as follows: KAGVTQTPRYLIKTRGQQVTLSCSPISGHRSVSWYQQTPGQGLQFLFEYFSETQRNKGNFPGRFSGRQFSNSRSEMNVSTLELGDSALYLCASSLDPGGATEAFFGQGTRLTVV.

This chain joins TRBV5-6 and TRBJ2-1, with TRBD2 matching over 9 bases. The junction had 10 bases not matched to a gene; V was cut back by 3 bases and J by 0 bases. CDR3 size: 18 residues. Germline V gene sequence: CDR1 SGHDT, CDR2 YYEEEE. The CDR3 is CASSSVGGSGGSYNEQFF. The CDR3 DNA reads TGTGCCAGCAGCTCGGTCGGAGGTAGCGGGGGCTCCTACAATGAGCAGTTCTTC.

The rearrangement uses TRBV5-6 and TRBJ2-7, with 7 bases identical to TRBD1. CDR3 length: 15 amino acids. Losses at the gene ends were 4 bases for V and 0 bases for J; bases not matched to a gene: 7. Looked up from germline, CDR1 is SGHDT and CDR2 is YYEEEE. Here the CDR3 DNA reads TGTGCCAGCAGCCCAGGACAGGCCAGCTCCTACGAGCAGTACTTC. Encoded protein: CASSPGQASSYEQYF.

In DNA form, the CDR3 reads TGCGCCAGCTCTACAGGGGATAATCAGCCCCAGCATTTT. This translates into CASSTGDNQPQHF. The genes are TRBV10-2 and TRBJ1-5, with TRBD1 matching over 7 bases. V lost 8 bases and J lost 4; bases outside the gene matches: 5. This CDR3 spans 13 amino acids. Germline V lookup: CDR1 WSHSY, CDR2 SAAADI.

The chain employs TRBV7-8 and TRBJ2-7, with D possibly being TRBD1 (5 bases). Germline V gives CDR1 SGHVS, CDR2 FQNEAQ. The CDR3 spans 15 residues. Trimming cost V 5 bases and J 2 bases, with 16 bases left between them. The CDR3 DNA reads as TGTGCCAGCAGCCGCCGTCCAGGGAACACCTACGAGCAGTACTTC. This encodes CASSRRPGNTYEQYF.

The V gene is TRBV2, the J gene TRBJ2-2; TRBD1 is a possible D gene (5 bases). Trimming left V 5 bases short and J 0 bases short, with 13 bases between. This CDR3 has 16 amino acids. CDR1 is SNHLY and CDR2 is FYNNEI in the germline V gene. The DNA of the CDR3 is TGTGCCAGCAGTCTTCCGGCAGGGACGAACACCGGGGAGCTGTTTTTT. Amino acid sequence: CASSLPAGTNTGELFF. Full variable domain (rest looked up from reference TRBV2 and TRBJ2-2): EPEVTQTPSHQVTQMGQEVILRCVPISNHLYFYWYRQILGQKVEFLVSFYNNEISEKSEIFDDQFSVERPDGSNFTLKIRSTKLEDSAMYFCASSLPAGTNTGELFFGEGSRLTVL.

The chain recombines TRBV2 with TRBJ1-2; 7 bases are a match to TRBD1. This CDR3 has 14 amino acids. The V and J ends lost 7 bases and 3 bases, in that order; junction bases with no gene match: 8. Germline CDR1 SNHLY, CDR2 FYNNEI. The CDR3 nucleotides read TGTGCCAGCATTCTCAAGGGGGCGGACTATGGCTACACCTTC. Translated: CASILKGADYGYTF.

CDR3 loop: CASSTSGGNEQFF. CDR3 bases: TGTGCCAGCAGTACTAGCGGGGGGAATGAGCAGTTCTTC. V gene TRBV2 combines with J gene TRBJ2-1; 12 bases line up with TRBD2. CDR3 length: 13 residues. Losses at the gene ends were 5 bases for V and 7 bases for J; bases not matched to a gene: 0. Germline V gives CDR1 SNHLY, CDR2 FYNNEI.

V gene TRBV28 combines with J gene TRBJ2-2, with unresolved D. The CDR3 runs 13 residues. V was shortened by 5 bases and J by 3 bases, with 7 bases between the two germline ends. Germline V gene lookup returns CDR1 MDHEN and CDR2 SYDVKM. The CDR3 here is CASSLPHTGELFF. The CDR3 bases are TGTGCCAGCAGTCTACCCCACACCGGGGAGCTGTTTTTT.

J is TRBJ2-2 and V is TRBV2; tentative D call: TRBD1 (6 bases). Trimming stripped 6 bases from V and 0 bases from J, with 11 bases between. Germline CDR1 reads SNHLY; CDR2 reads FYNNEI. The CDR3 spans 15 residues. The CDR3 DNA is TGTGCCAGCAGAACGGGACAATCGAACACCGGGGAGCTGTTTTTT. It translates to CASRTGQSNTGELFF. Looking up the rest from reference TRBV2 and TRBJ2-2 gives the full variable domain: EPEVTQTPSHQVTQMGQEVILRCVPISNHLYFYWYRQILGQKVEFLVSFYNNEISEKSEIFDDQFSVERPDGSNFTLKIRSTKLEDSAMYFCASRTGQSNTGELFFGEGSRLTVL.

J is TRBJ2-7 and V is TRBV7-6; TRBD1 agrees at 8 bases. Germline V gene data show CDR1 as SGHVS and CDR2 as FNYEAQ. After removal of 5 bases from V and 3 bases from J, the junction contained 3 bases not matched to a gene. The CDR3 has 13 residues. The CDR3 nucleotides are TGTGCCAGCAGCATTGACAGGGGCTACGAGCAGTACTTC. It encodes CASSIDRGYEQYF.

The gene calls are TRBV2 and TRBJ2-2; 10 nucleotides match TRBD1. This CDR3 contains 14 residues. Germline CDR1 SNHLY, CDR2 FYNNEI. After removal of 7 bases from V and 7 bases from J, the junction contained 6 bases not matched to a gene. CDR3 residues: CASKGTGDIGELFF. The CDR3 region has the DNA TGTGCCAGCAAGGGGACAGGGGATATCGGGGAGCTGTTTTTT.

The rearrangement joins TRBV4-1 to TRBJ2-1, with 8 bases that match TRBD2. This CDR3 has 15 residues. Per the germline V gene, CDR1 is MGHRA and CDR2 is YSYEKL. J was trimmed by 7 bases and V by 1 base; bases with no gene match: 6. Here the CDR3 reads CASSQAGGPWNEQFF. CDR3 coding DNA: TGCGCCAGCAGCCAAGCGGGAGGGCCATGGAATGAGCAGTTCTTC.